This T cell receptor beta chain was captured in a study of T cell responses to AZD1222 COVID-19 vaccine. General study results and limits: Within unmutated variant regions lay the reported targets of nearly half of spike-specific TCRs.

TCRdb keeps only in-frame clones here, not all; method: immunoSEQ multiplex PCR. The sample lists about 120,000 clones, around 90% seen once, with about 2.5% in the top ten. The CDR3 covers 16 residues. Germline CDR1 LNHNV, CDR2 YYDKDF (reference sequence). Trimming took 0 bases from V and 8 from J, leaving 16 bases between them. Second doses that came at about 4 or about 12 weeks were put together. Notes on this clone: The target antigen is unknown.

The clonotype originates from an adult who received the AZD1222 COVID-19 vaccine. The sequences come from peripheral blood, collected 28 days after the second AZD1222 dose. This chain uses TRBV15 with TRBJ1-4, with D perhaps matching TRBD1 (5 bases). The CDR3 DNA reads TGTGCCACCAGCAGAGATCGGCCAGGGAGGTACGAAAAACTGTTTTTT. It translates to CATSRDRPGRYEKLFF.